This T cell receptor beta chain emerged from a study of blood T cell repertoires in COVID-19. Study overall: The United States, Italy and Spain provided the acute and convalescent COVID-19 samples.

This clone has just one count. Sequencing was performed with immunoSEQ multiplex PCR; in TCRdb, only in-frame clones are kept and a portion is missing. The top ten clones hold approximately 7.5% of a sample with approximately 280,000 clones, around nine tenths of them seen once. The Seattle site enrolled patients during active infection and followed them longitudinally. Germline CDR1 SGHRS, CDR2 YFSETQ. This CDR3 region has 15 residues. The ends lost 0 bases at V and 7 bases at J; junction bases unmatched: 7. The TCR comes from a woman aged 30 to 39 with COVID-19, enrolled during active disease. The sample comprised peripheral blood. V usage is TRBV5-1 and J usage is TRBJ2-7; 10 bases align to TRBD2. CDR3 sequence (DNA): TGCGCCAGCAGCTTGGAACTAGCGGGATTTCAGGAGCAGTACTTC. It codes for CASSLELAGFQEQYF.